The text below deals with one TCR beta chain. Its target is not known. These data are taken from a study of neoadjuvant anti-PD-1 for oral cavity cancer. Across the whole study: Non-progressing patients received a fourth nivolumab dose near day 43, then surgery on days 50-56.

Patients were newly diagnosed with stage II-IVA oral cavity squamous cell carcinoma without prior systemic or radiation treatment. In germline, CDR1 is SGHRS, CDR2 YFSETQ. The CDR3 loop spans 12 amino acids. Trimming removed 3 bases at V and 6 bases at J, with 6 bases between. Study-level findings and limits: Pretreatment Treg/Th17 ratio correlated inversely with post-treatment tumor clonality.

Sequencing was performed with immunoSEQ multiplex PCR; in TCRdb, only in-frame clones are kept and a portion is missing. The sample contains tens of thousands of clones, more than 70% of which appear only once. This chain connects TRBV5-1 to TRBJ2-2, with no clear D. The TCR originated in a person aged 40 to 85 with oral cavity squamous cell carcinoma. Here the sequenced sample was PBMCs, taken before nivolumab (anti-PD-1) treatment. The CDR3 here is CASSSPSGELFF. The DNA for the CDR3 is TGCGCCAGCAGCTCCCCGTCCGGGGAGCTGTTTTTT.